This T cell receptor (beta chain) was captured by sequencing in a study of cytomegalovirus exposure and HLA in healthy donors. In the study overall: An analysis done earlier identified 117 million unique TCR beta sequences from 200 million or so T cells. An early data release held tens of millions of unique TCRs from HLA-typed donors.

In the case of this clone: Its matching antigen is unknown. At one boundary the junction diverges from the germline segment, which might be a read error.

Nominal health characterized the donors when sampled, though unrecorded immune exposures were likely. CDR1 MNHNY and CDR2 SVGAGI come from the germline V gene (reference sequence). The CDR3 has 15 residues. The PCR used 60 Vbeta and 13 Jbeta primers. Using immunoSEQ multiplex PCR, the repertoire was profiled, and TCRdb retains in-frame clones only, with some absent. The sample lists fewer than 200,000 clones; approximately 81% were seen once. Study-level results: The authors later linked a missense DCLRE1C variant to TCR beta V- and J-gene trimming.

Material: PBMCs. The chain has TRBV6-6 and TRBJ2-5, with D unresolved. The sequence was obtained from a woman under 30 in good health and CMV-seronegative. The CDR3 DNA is TGTGCCAGCAGTCAAACCCTTAACCTCATCACCCCCCCTAACTTC. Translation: CASSQTLNLITPPNF.